Listed here are 26 T cell receptor beta chains from one sample, sequenced in a study of T-cell memory formation after mild COVID-19. MiXCR was run by TCRdb on the 5' RACE reads, yielding one entry per CDR3 protein. The profile covers a few hundred thousand distinct CDR3 sequences, with around 15% appearing a single time and roughly 20% taken by the ten largest. The material sequenced was PBMCs or a T cell subset sorted from them (not recorded which). The receptors were sampled from a man aged 18 to 29 who had mild COVID-19 (a few samples of this study predate the infection). Cell type and time point are not known.

This clonotype turned up a few times. The chain joins TRBV7-2 to TRBJ2-5; D gene uncertain. Deletions cut 5 bases from V and 2 bases from J, with 12 bases between. The CDR3 spans 14 residues. Looked up from germline, CDR1 is SGHTA and CDR2 is FQGNSA. This CDR3 is CASSRRDMQETQYF. CDR3 sequence (DNA): TGTGCCAGCAGCCGACGAGACATGCAAGAGACCCAGTACTTC.

The chain has TRBV2 and TRBJ2-7, with 7 bases identical to TRBD1. V dropped 6 bases and J dropped 0; count of bases not matched to a gene: 5. CDR1 is SNHLY and CDR2 is FYNNEI in the germline V gene. The CDR3 is made up of 14 amino acids. The CDR3 DNA reads TGTGCCAGCAGGGGGGACAGTAGCTCCTACGAGCAGTACTTC. This gives the protein CASRGDSSSYEQYF.

This clonotype has a handful of counts. The V call is TRBV6-6, the J call TRBJ1-4, with 7 bases that match TRBD1. With 0 bases clipped from V and 8 bases from J, the junction kept 9 bases outside the gene matches. Germline V gene sequence: CDR1 MNHNY, CDR2 SVGAGI (reference sequence). This CDR3 has 16 residues. DNA of the CDR3: TGTGCCAGCAGTTACTCAAAAGACAGGGTTGACGAAAAACTGTTTTTT. Translating gives CASSYSKDRVDEKLFF.

This clonotype was observed at least ten times. The genes are TRBV28 and TRBJ2-7; 7 nucleotides align to TRBD2. The CDR3 spans 17 residues. Germline values: CDR1 MDHEN, CDR2 SYDVKM. The ends lost 7 bases at V and 3 bases at J; junction bases unmatched: 18. The CDR3 loop is CASNAGGWAPPFYEQYV. The CDR3 DNA follows: TGTGCCAGCAACGCCGGGGGGTGGGCACCGCCATTCTACGAGCAGTACGTC.

This clonotype has just a few counts. The chain recombines TRBV10-3 with TRBJ2-7; no clear D gene. In germline, CDR1 is ENHRY, CDR2 SYGVKD. Deletions cut 4 bases from V and 5 bases from J, with 12 bases between. The CDR3 totals 13 residues. As DNA, the CDR3 is TGTGCCATCAGTGTTCTAGTAGCCGACGAGCAGTACTTC. Translated, it gives CAISVLVADEQYF.

The V and J genes are TRBV15 and TRBJ2-1; no clear D gene. V dropped 0 bases and J dropped 9 bases, with 12 bases sitting between them. The CDR3 loop spans 14 amino acids. Germline CDR1 reads LNHNV; CDR2 reads YYDKDF (reference sequence). The CDR3 is CATSRDASMGEQFF. For the CDR3, the DNA is TGTGCCACCAGCAGAGATGCGAGTATGGGTGAGCAGTTCTTC.

Many counts were recorded for this clonotype. At one boundary the junction diverges from the germline segment, which might be a read error. J is TRBJ2-2 and V is TRBV5-1; 7 nucleotides line up with TRBD1. The CDR3 is 13 amino acids. The V gene's germline CDR1 is SGHRS and CDR2 YFSETQ. The CDR3 DNA follows: TGTGCCAGCAGCTCCAGGGGGACCGGGGAGCTGTTTTTT. Translating gives CASSSRGTGELFF.

A few counts support this clonotype. This chain joins TRBV7-9 and TRBJ2-7, with unresolved D. V lost 3 bases and J 0 bases, leaving 12 bases between the germline ends. The CDR3 runs 15 residues. CDR1 is SEHNR, CDR2 FQNEAQ, per germline (reference sequence). The CDR3 region has the DNA TGTGCCAGCAGCTTTACCCGACTTAGCTCCTACGAGCAGTACTTC. The encoded protein is CASSFTRLSSYEQYF.

The chain employs TRBV6-1 and TRBJ2-1, with D unclear. CDR1 MNHNS and CDR2 SASEGT come from the germline V gene. V was trimmed by 4 bases and J by 8 bases, leaving 9 bases between them. The CDR3 runs to 12 residues. The CDR3 loop is CASSGGKDEQFF. In DNA form, the CDR3 reads TGTGCCAGCAGTGGCGGTAAGGATGAGCAGTTCTTC.

The V call is TRBV11-2, the J call TRBJ2-5, with no clear D. The CDR3 is made up of 15 amino acids. CDR1 and CDR2 from the germline V gene are SGHAT and FQNNGV. Deletions cut 5 bases from V and 5 bases from J, with 18 bases between. The CDR3 sequence: CASSPPVTERETQYF. As DNA, the CDR3 is TGTGCCAGCAGCCCCCCGGTTACAGAAAGGGAGACCCAGTACTTC.

The chain is built from TRBV27 and TRBJ1-1, with 12 nucleotides matching TRBD1. Germline trimming cut 6 bases from V and 1 base from J; bases unmatched to any gene: 6. Germline V gene sequence: CDR1 MNHEY, CDR2 SMNVEV (reference sequence). This CDR3 is 16 amino acids long. The DNA of the CDR3 is TGTGCCAGCAGATTCGGGACAGGGGGCGCGAACACTGAAGCTTTCTTT. It is translated as CASRFGTGGANTEAFF.

The chain recombines TRBV6-5 with TRBJ1-3; a possible D gene is TRBD1 (5 bases). CDR1 is MNHEY, CDR2 SVGAGI, per germline. The CDR3 is made up of 16 amino acids. The ends were cut back, 0 bases at V and 2 bases at J, with 11 bases in the middle. The CDR3 protein is CASSYSGDLTGNTIYF. Here the CDR3 DNA reads TGTGCCAGCAGTTACTCGGGGGACCTTACTGGAAACACCATATATTTT.

The chain couples TRBV6-2 or TRBV6-3 to TRBJ2-3; D gene unclear. V lost 10 bases and J 6 bases, leaving 8 bases between the germline ends. Germline CDR1 is MNHEY and CDR2 is SVGEGT. The CDR3 loop spans 10 amino acids. CDR3 residues: CATLLDTQYF. CDR3 bases: TGTGCCACACTGCTTGATACGCAGTATTTT.

The chain carries TRBV20-1 and TRBJ1-6; D not certain. Trimming stripped 5 bases from V and 8 bases from J, with 7 bases between. The length of the CDR3 is 11 residues. CDR1 and CDR2 from the germline V gene are DFQATT and SNEGSKA (reference sequence). This CDR3 reads CSALNYSPLHF. DNA for the CDR3: TGCAGTGCTCTGAATTATTCACCCCTCCACTTT.

This clonotype was counted only a few times. V usage is TRBV7-9 and J usage is TRBJ2-3, with TRBD1 matching over 7 bases. V shed 5 bases and J 2 bases; nucleotides not matched to a gene: 7. The germline V gene encodes CDR1 SEHNR and CDR2 FQNEAQ (reference sequence). The CDR3 spans 15 residues. The CDR3 is CASSDPGTVTDTQYF. The CDR3, as DNA: TGTGCCAGCAGCGACCCCGGGACAGTCACAGATACGCAGTATTTT.

This clonotype was seen only a few times. The chain employs TRBV4-1 and TRBJ2-2, with D possibly being TRBD1 (6 bases). Looked up from germline, CDR1 is MGHRA and CDR2 is YSYEKL. The CDR3 consists of 18 residues. V dropped 3 bases and J dropped 1 base, with 18 bases sitting between them. The CDR3 DNA follows: TGCGCCAGCAGCCACCGGGACACCACCGATATGAACACCGGGGAGCTGTTTTTT. Its protein is CASSHRDTTDMNTGELFF.

The rearrangement links TRBV5-4 to TRBJ2-2; D gene uncertain. The CDR3 extends over 14 amino acids. Trimming took 2 bases from V and 4 from J, leaving 9 bases between them. Per the germline V gene, CDR1 is SGHNT and CDR2 is YYREEE (reference sequence). The CDR3 region is CASSFEAATGELFF. The CDR3 nucleotides are TGTGCCAGCAGCTTTGAGGCGGCCACCGGGGAGCTGTTTTTT.

This chain links TRBV12-3 or TRBV12-4 with TRBJ2-2, with TRBD1 identical over 8 bases. The CDR3 runs to 14 residues. The ends lost 6 bases at V and 4 bases at J; junction bases unmatched: 4. In DNA, the CDR3 is TGTGCCAGCAGCCGACAGGGGATCACCGGGGAGCTGTTTTTT. Amino acid sequence: CASSRQGITGELFF.

The V call is TRBV6-2 or TRBV6-3, the J call TRBJ1-5; perhaps TRBD1 as D (5 bases). Germline lookup yields CDR1 MNHEY and CDR2 SVGEGT. V was pared by 0 bases and J by 9 bases, with 12 bases between. This CDR3 comprises 14 residues. CDR3 coding DNA: TGTGCCAGCAGTTACTCGACAGCCGGGGGGCCCCAGCATTTT. Amino acids: CASSYSTAGGPQHF.

This clonotype was found a few times. The chain is built from TRBV20-1 and TRBJ1-1, with D maybe TRBD1 (6 bases). This CDR3 contains 14 residues. Trimming removed 3 bases at V and 3 bases at J, with 14 bases between. CDR1 and CDR2 from the germline V gene are DFQATT and SNEGSKA (reference sequence). The CDR3 spells CSASPGARYTEAFF. The CDR3 region has the DNA TGCAGTGCTAGCCCGGGGGCGCGATACACTGAAGCTTTCTTT.

The chain uses TRBV27 and TRBJ2-7, with TRBD2 identical over 11 bases. Germline V gives CDR1 MNHEY, CDR2 SMNVEV (reference sequence). Trimming at V came to 2 bases and at J to 3 bases, leaving 6 bases not matched to a gene. CDR3 size: 16 residues. Written as DNA, the CDR3 is TGTGCCAGCAGTTTACCCCCTAGCGGGAGGAGCTACGAGCAGTACTTC. It is translated as CASSLPPSGRSYEQYF.

The chain joins TRBV7-6 to TRBJ2-5; no clear D. The CDR3 loop spans 14 amino acids. Germline V gene data show CDR1 as SGHVS and CDR2 as FNYEAQ. V was clipped by 8 bases and J by 0 bases, with 13 bases between them. CDR3 region: CASSSVADQETQYF. CDR3 in DNA: TGTGCCAGCTCTTCGGTTGCGGACCAAGAGACCCAGTACTTC.

This clonotype occurred a few times. The chain carries TRBV6-5 and TRBJ1-1; D not resolved. Per the germline V gene, CDR1 is MNHEY and CDR2 is SVGAGI. V was shortened by 2 bases and J by 1 base, with 8 bases between the two germline ends. CDR3 length: 14 amino acids. The CDR3 loop is CASSYNRPNTEAFF. The CDR3 region has the DNA TGTGCCAGCAGTTACAATCGACCGAACACTGAAGCTTTCTTT.

This clonotype came up many times. The chain carries TRBV5-1 and TRBJ2-7, with TRBD2 matching 11 bases. Trimming removed 3 bases from V and 2 bases from J; junction bases left unmatched: 4. CDR3 length: 15 residues. Germline V gene data show CDR1 as SGHRS and CDR2 as YFSETQ. DNA for the CDR3: TGCGCCAGCAGCTCCGGGACTAGCGGAGCCTACGAGCAGTACGTC. This gives the protein CASSSGTSGAYEQYV.

This clonotype was detected a few times. The rearrangement joins TRBV7-2 to TRBJ2-3; a weak D match, TRBD2 (6 bases). This CDR3 comprises 14 residues. V lost 5 bases to trimming and J lost 5 bases, with 14 bases between them. The germline V gene encodes CDR1 SGHTA and CDR2 FQGNSA. In DNA form, the CDR3 reads TGTGCCAGCAGCATCTCTTGGACTAAAGATACGCAGTATTTT. This codes for CASSISWTKDTQYF.

The chain couples TRBV7-2 to TRBJ1-1, with D hard to call. CDR1 is SGHTA, CDR2 FQGNSA, per germline. Between the trimmed V and J ends, which lost 2 bases and 4 bases, there was a span of 5 bases. The CDR3 totals 12 residues. CDR3 nucleotides: TGTGCCAGCAGCTTACTTGTCACTGAAGCTTTCTTT. It codes for CASSLLVTEAFF.